These 11 T cell receptor beta chains came from one sample sequenced in a study of blood T cells in healthy people across ages. It was with a sample-barcoded 5' primer and a J-beta primer mix that a second PCR of about 6 to 11 cycles was run. One entry per CDR3 protein results from TCRdb running MiXCR on the 5' RACE reads. The profile covers about 640,000 distinct CDR3 sequences, with around three fifths appearing a single time and approximately 40% taken by the ten largest. Sequenced material: blood. All receptors derive from a man in his 60s in good health.

This clonotype was picked up a small number of times. The J gene is TRBJ1-6, the V gene TRBV3-1; D gene unclear. The CDR3 consists of 15 residues. Germline CDR1 reads LGHDT; CDR2 reads YNNKEL (reference sequence). Trimming took off 2 bases at V and 8 bases at J, with 13 bases between the two ends. Here the CDR3 reads CASSQLQALDSPLHF. Written as DNA, the CDR3 is TGTGCCAGCAGCCAACTCCAGGCGCTTGATTCACCCCTCCACTTT.

This sequence joins TRBV4-2 and TRBJ1-1; possible D gene TRBD1, 6 bases. The CDR3 runs 13 residues. Germline CDR1 reads LGHNA; CDR2 reads YNFKEQ. The ends were cut back, 1 base at V and 7 bases at J, with 10 bases in the middle. CDR3 loop: CASSQVLDSEAFF. CDR3 DNA: TGTGCCAGCAGCCAAGTCTTGGACAGTGAAGCTTTCTTT.

Worth noting for this clonotype: The conserved final phenylalanine or tryptophan is absent from the CDR3, which likely points to a read error. The DNA is omitted, as the CDR3 cannot be located on it reliably, and the CDR3 follows TCRdb's listing. V and J are TRBV21-1 and TRBJ2-5; the tabulated D call, TRBD1, remains unverified against the DNA. TRBV21-1 constitutes a pseudogene. The CDR3 totals 19 residues, both ends included. CDR3 loop: CASSDRGAKQKPYQETQYS.

This clonotype showed up just a few times. V is TRBV20-1 and J is TRBJ2-5; 14 bases fit TRBD2. Germline trimming cut 2 bases from V and 4 bases from J; bases unmatched to any gene: 6. The germline V gene encodes CDR1 DFQATT and CDR2 SNEGSKA (reference sequence). CDR3 size: 16 residues. DNA of the CDR3: TGCAGTGCTAGACGACTAGCGGGGGGGGTGTTAGAGACCCAGTACTTC. This gives the protein CSARRLAGGVLETQYF.

This clonotype was picked up a small number of times. J is TRBJ1-1 and V is TRBV6-6; D gene uncertain. With 5 bases removed from V and 1 base from J, the gap between germline ends came to 14 bases. This CDR3 spans 15 amino acids. CDR1 and CDR2 (germline): MNHNY, SVGAGI (reference sequence). The CDR3 DNA reads TGTGCCAGCAGTCTCCGTGGAGGGCAGAACACTGAAGCTTTCTTT. It translates to CASSLRGGQNTEAFF.

This clonotype has a count of ten or more. The chain uses TRBV3-1 and TRBJ2-1, with no clear D. The CDR3 consists of 11 residues. V lost 5 bases, J lost 4 bases, and 3 bases lay in between. From germline, CDR1 is LGHDT and CDR2 YNNKEL (reference sequence). CDR3 nucleotide sequence: TGTGCCAGCAGCTTATACAATGAGCAGTTCTTC. Residues: CASSLYNEQFF.

This chain joins TRBV3-1 and TRBJ1-2, with D tentatively TRBD1 (6 bases). CDR1 LGHDT and CDR2 YNNKEL come from the germline V gene (reference sequence). The CDR3 extends over 14 amino acids. With 5 bases removed from V and 3 bases from J, the gap between germline ends came to 13 bases. The CDR3 region is CASSSSGGDYGYTF. Here the CDR3 DNA reads TGTGCCAGCAGCTCAAGTGGGGGCGACTATGGCTACACCTTC.

This clonotype was seen more than once but under ten times. This sequence joins TRBV7-2 and TRBJ2-7; 7 nucleotides match TRBD2. CDR1 and CDR2 from the germline V gene are SGHTA and FQGNSA. V shed 5 bases and J 0 bases; nucleotides not matched to a gene: 10. CDR3 length equals 16 residues. The CDR3 spells CASSRLGGWSSYEQYF. CDR3 in DNA: TGTGCCAGCAGCCGTTTGGGGGGGTGGAGCTCCTACGAGCAGTACTTC. The full variable domain, completed using reference TRBV7-2 and TRBJ2-7, is GAGVSQSPSNKVTEKGKDVELRCDPISGHTALYWYRQSLGQGLEFLIYFQGNSAPDKSGLPSDRFSAERTGGSVSTLTIQRTQQEDSAVYLCASSRLGGWSSYEQYFGPGTRLTVT.

As DNA, the CDR3 is TGCGCCAGCAGCTTGGTTCTTAGCGGGGGACACAATGAGCAGTTCTTC. Amino acid sequence: CASSLVLSGGHNEQFF. This chain links TRBV5-1 with TRBJ2-1, with 9 bases matching TRBD2. The CDR3 is made up of 16 amino acids. V was clipped by 0 bases and J by 5 bases; unmatched bases: 6. Germline loops: CDR1 SGHRS, CDR2 YFSETQ. The whole variable domain, remainder taken from reference TRBV5-1 and TRBJ2-1, is KAGVTQTPRYLIKTRGQQVTLSCSPISGHRSVSWYQQTPGQGLQFLFEYFSETQRNKGNFPGRFSGRQFSNSRSEMNVSTLELGDSALYLCASSLVLSGGHNEQFFGPGTRLTVL.

This CDR3 is CATQGAGDNSPLHF. The CDR3 DNA sequence: TGTGCCACCCAGGGGGCAGGGGATAATTCACCCCTCCACTTT. The chain combines TRBV10-3 with TRBJ1-6; 8 bases agree with TRBD1. The germline CDR1 and CDR2 sequences are ENHRY and SYGVKD. The CDR3 extends over 14 amino acids. V lost 10 bases to trimming and J lost 5 bases; unmatched junction nucleotides: 7.

This rearrangement joins TRBV29-1 to TRBJ2-1; either TRBD1 or TRBD2 may supply D (7 bases each). Germline CDR1 reads SQVTM; CDR2 reads ANQGSEA. Trimming took off 5 bases at V and 4 bases at J, with 18 bases between the two ends. The CDR3 spans 15 residues. CDR3 loop: CSVRIRGGLYNEQFF. CDR3 coding DNA: TGCAGCGTTCGCATCAGGGGGGGTCTTTACAATGAGCAGTTCTTC.